This T cell receptor (beta chain) was identified in a study of cytomegalovirus exposure and HLA in healthy donors. The study's findings and limits: Three chains linked to CMV were shown in vitro to be specific for CMV antigens. One variant, a missense change in DCLRE1C, was linked in a later analysis to TCR beta V- and J-gene trimming. Indistinguishable V segments, including TRBV6-2 and TRBV6-3, were excluded.

The CDR3 totals 15 residues. Germline assignment: CDR1 MGHRA and CDR2 YSYEKL. The germline V and J ends were trimmed by 4 bases and 2 bases, with 12 bases remaining between them. The PCR used 60 Vbeta and 13 Jbeta primers. Sequencing was performed with immunoSEQ multiplex PCR; in TCRdb, only in-frame clones are kept and a portion is missing. The sample records about 150,000 clones, approximately 80% being singletons. In the case of this clone: Its target is unknown.

The origin of this receptor is a man between 25 and 39 years old in good health and CMV-seropositive. Sequencing input: PBMCs. The chain joins TRBV4-1 to TRBJ1-5, with D possibly being TRBD1 (5 bases). Written as DNA, the CDR3 is TGCGCCAGCAGCCCCAGGGATGTGGGCAATCAGCCCCAGCATTTT. Translation gives CASSPRDVGNQPQHF.